The T cell receptor beta chain described here comes from a study of a mutant IDH1 vaccine in newly diagnosed glioma. Study summary: It was radiotherapy, temozolomide, or both that patients received previously, with most receiving both. V12 corresponded to week 35 and V13 to week 47.

The protocol was immunoSEQ multiplex PCR, while the TCRdb copy is restricted to in-frame clones and leaves out a portion. The sample yields about 84,000 clones, about 81% seen once. In the case of this clone: The antigen is not known.

Time point in this sample: week 47, end of study. Every vaccination contained 300 ug of the mutant IDH1 20-mer peptide and was paired with topical imiquimod. This CDR3 region has 16 residues. V lost 0 bases to trimming and J lost 2 bases, with 14 bases between them. From germline, CDR1 is SGHNT and CDR2 YYREEE (reference sequence). The gene calls are TRBV5-4 and TRBJ1-2; D is undetermined. The receptor was isolated from a middle-aged man with glioma. The sequencing used PBMCs, collected from a glioma patient whose treatment included an IDH1 peptide vaccine. CDR3 bases: TGTGCCAGCAGCTTGGATCGGGGAGTCATGAACTATGGCTACACCTTC. Its protein product is CASSLDRGVMNYGYTF.